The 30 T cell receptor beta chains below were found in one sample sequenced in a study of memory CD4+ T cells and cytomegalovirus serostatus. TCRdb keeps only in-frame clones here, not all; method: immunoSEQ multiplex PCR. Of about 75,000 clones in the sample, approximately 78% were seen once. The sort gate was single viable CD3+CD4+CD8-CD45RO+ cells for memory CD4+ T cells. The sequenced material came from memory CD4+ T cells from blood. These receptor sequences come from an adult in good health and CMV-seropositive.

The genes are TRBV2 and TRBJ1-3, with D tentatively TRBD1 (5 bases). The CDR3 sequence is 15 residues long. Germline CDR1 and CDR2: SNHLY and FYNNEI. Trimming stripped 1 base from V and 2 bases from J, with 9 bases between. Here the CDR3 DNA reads TGTGCCAGCAGTGAAGGACAGCTCACTGGAAACACCATATATTTT. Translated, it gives CASSEGQLTGNTIYF.

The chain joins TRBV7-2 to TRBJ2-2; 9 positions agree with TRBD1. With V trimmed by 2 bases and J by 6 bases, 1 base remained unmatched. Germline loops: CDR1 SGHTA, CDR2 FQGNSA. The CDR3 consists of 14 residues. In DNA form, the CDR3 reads TGTGCCAGCAGCTTAAGACAGGGGGCCGGGGAGCTGTTTTTT. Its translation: CASSLRQGAGELFF.

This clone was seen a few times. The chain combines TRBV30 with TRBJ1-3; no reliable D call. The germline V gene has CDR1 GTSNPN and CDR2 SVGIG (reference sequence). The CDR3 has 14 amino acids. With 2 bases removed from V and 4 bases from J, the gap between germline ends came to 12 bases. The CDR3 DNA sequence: TGTGCCTGGAGTAGAGGGTATTCAGGAAACACCATATATTTT. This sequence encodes CAWSRGYSGNTIYF.

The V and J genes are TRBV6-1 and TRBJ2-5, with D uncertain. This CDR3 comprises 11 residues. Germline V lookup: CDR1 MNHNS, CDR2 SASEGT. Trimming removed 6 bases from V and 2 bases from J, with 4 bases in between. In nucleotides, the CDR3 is TGTGCCAGCAGGCGGCAAGAGACCCAGTACTTC. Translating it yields CASRRQETQYF.

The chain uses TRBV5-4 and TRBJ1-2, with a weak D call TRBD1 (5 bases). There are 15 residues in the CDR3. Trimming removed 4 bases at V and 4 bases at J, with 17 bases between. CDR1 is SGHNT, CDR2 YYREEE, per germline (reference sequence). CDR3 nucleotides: TGTGCCAGCAGCCAGGACACTCCCCGGGGCTATGGCTACACCTTC. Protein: CASSQDTPRGYGYTF.

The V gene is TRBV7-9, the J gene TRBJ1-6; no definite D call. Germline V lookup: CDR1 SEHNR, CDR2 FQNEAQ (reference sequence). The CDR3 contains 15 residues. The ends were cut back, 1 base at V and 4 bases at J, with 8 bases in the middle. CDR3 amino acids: CASSLGGNYNSPLHF. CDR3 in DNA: TGTGCCAGCAGCTTAGGGGGAAATTATAATTCACCCCTCCACTTT.

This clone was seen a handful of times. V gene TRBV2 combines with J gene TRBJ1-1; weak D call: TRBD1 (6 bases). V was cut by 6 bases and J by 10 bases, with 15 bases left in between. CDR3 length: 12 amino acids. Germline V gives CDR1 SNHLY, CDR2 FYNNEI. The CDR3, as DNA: TGTGCCAGCAGAGAAAACAGGGCCGGAGCTTTCTTT. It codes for CASRENRAGAFF. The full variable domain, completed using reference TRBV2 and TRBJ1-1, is EPEVTQTPSHQVTQMGQEVILRCVPISNHLYFYWYRQILGQKVEFLVSFYNNEISEKSEIFDDQFSVERPDGSNFTLKIRSTKLEDSAMYFCASRENRAGAFFGQGTRLTVV.

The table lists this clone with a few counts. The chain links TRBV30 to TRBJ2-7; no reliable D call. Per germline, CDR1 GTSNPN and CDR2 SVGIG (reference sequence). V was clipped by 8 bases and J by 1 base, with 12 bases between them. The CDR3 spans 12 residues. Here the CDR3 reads CAQSQDSYEQYF. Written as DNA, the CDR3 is TGTGCCCAATCTCAGGATTCCTACGAGCAGTACTTC.

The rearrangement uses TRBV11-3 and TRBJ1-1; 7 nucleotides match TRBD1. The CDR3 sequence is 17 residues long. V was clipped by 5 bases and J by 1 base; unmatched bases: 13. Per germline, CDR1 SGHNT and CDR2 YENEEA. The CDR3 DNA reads TGTGCCAGCAGCCGCAGGTCGACAGGGAAGTCGAACACTGAAGCTTTCTTT. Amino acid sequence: CASSRRSTGKSNTEAFF.

Here the CDR3 reads CASSPGQGQSYGYTF. Written as DNA, the CDR3 is TGTGCCAGCAGCCCCGGACAGGGGCAGTCCTATGGCTACACCTTC. V gene TRBV5-4 combines with J gene TRBJ1-2; 9 bases match TRBD1. Trimming at V came to 4 bases and at J to 4 bases, leaving 8 bases not matched to a gene. CDR1 is SGHNT and CDR2 is YYREEE in the germline V gene (reference sequence). This CDR3 region has 15 residues. The complete variable domain, with remaining parts taken from reference TRBV5-4 and TRBJ1-2, reads ETGVTQSPTHLIKTRGQQVTLRCSSQSGHNTVSWYQQALGQGPQFIFQYYREEENGRGNFPPRFSGLQFPNYSSELNVNALELDDSALYLCASSPGQGQSYGYTFGSGTRLTVV.

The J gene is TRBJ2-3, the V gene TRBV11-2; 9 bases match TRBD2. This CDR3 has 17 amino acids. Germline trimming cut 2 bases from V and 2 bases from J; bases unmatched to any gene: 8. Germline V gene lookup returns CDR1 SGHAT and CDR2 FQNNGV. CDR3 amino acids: CASSLRGLAGSTDTQYF. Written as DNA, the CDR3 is TGTGCCAGCAGCTTACGGGGGCTAGCGGGATCCACAGATACGCAGTATTTT.

The CDR3 nucleotides read TGTGCCAGCTCACCCCTTATACGGGCTGAAGCTTTCTTT. It encodes CASSPLIRAEAFF. The rearrangement links TRBV18 to TRBJ1-1; D unclear. The CDR3 sequence is 13 residues long. V was trimmed by 3 bases and J by 6 bases, leaving 11 bases between them. The germline V gene encodes CDR1 KGHSH and CDR2 LQKENI.

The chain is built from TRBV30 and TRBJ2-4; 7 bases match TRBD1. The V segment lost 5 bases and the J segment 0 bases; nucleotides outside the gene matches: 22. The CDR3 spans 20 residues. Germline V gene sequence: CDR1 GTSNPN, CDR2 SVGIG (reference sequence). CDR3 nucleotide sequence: TGTGCCTGGTCTCACCCCAGGGACAGCAATTATCAACTAGCCAAAAACATTCAGTACTTC. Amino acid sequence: CAWSHPRDSNYQLAKNIQYF.

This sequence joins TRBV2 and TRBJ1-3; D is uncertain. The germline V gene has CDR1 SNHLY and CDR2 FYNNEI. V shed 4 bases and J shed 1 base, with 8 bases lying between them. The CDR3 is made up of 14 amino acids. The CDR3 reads CASSVWTSGNTIYF. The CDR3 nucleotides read TGTGCCAGCAGTGTGTGGACTTCTGGAAACACCATATATTTT.

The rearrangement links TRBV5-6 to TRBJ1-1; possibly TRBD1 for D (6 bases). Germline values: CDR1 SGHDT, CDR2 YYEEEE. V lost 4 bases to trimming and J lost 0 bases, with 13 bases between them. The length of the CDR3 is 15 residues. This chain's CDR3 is CASSPGQLLNTEAFF. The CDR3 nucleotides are TGTGCCAGCAGCCCAGGACAGCTTTTGAACACTGAAGCTTTCTTT.

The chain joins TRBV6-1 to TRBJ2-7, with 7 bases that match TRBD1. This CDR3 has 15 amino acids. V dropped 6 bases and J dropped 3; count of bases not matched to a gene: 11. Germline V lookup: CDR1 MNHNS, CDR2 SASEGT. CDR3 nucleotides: TGTGCCAGCAGGGATCCCTCCGGGACAGTCTACGAGCAGTACGTC. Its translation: CASRDPSGTVYEQYV.

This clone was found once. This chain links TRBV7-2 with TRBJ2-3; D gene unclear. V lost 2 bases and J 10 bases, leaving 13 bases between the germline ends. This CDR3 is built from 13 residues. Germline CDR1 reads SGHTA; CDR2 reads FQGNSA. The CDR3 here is CASSLRRAWAQYF. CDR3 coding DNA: TGTGCCAGCAGCTTAAGACGGGCATGGGCGCAGTATTTT.

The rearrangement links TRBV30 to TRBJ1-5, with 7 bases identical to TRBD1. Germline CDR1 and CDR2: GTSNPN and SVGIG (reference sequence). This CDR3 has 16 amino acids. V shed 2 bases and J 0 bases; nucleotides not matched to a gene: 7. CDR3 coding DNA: TGTGCCTGGAGTCGGGGACAGACAAATAGCAATCAGCCCCAGCATTTT. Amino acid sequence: CAWSRGQTNSNQPQHF.

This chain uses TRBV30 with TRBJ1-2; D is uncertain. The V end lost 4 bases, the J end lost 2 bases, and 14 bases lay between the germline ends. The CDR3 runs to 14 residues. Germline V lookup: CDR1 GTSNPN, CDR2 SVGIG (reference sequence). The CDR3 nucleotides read TGTGCCTGGAATACACCGCTTCGCAACTATGGCTACACCTTC. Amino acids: CAWNTPLRNYGYTF.

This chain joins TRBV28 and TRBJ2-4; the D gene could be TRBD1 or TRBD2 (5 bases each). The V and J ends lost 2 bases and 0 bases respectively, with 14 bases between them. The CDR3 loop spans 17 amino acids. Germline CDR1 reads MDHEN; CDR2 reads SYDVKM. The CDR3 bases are TGTGCCAGCAGTTTACCCGGCTTTGGGACAGCCAAAAACATTCAGTACTTC. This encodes CASSLPGFGTAKNIQYF.

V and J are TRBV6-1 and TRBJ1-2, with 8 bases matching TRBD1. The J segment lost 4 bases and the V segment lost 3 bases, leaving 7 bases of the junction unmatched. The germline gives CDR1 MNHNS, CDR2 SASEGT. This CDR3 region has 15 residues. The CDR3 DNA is TGTGCCAGCAGTGAGCTGACAGGGGTTGCCTATGGCTACACCTTC. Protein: CASSELTGVAYGYTF.

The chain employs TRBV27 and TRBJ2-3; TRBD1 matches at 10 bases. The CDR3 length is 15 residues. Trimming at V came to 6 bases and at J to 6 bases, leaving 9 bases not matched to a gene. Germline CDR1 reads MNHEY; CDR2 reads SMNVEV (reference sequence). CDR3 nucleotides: TGTGCCAGCAGGTCCCCGGGACAGGGGTGGGATACGCAGTATTTT. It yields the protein CASRSPGQGWDTQYF.

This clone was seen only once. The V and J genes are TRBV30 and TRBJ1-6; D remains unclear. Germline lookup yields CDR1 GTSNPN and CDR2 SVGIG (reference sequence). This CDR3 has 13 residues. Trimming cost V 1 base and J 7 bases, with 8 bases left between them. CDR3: CAWSGGRNSPLHF. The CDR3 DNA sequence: TGTGCCTGGAGTGGCGGCCGAAATTCACCCCTCCACTTT. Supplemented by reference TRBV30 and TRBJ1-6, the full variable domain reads SQTIHQWPATLVQPVGSPLSLECTVEGTSNPNLYWYRQAAGRGLQLLFYSVGIGQISSEVPQNLSASRPQDRQFILSSKKLLLSDSGFYLCAWSGGRNSPLHFGNGTRLTVT.

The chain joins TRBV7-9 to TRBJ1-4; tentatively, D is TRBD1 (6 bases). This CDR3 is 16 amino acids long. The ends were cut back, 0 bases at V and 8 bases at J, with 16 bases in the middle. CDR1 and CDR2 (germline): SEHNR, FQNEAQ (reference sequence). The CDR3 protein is CASSLAGGSSFEKLFF. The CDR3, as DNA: TGTGCCAGCAGCTTAGCGGGGGGCTCGTCCTTCGAAAAACTGTTTTTT.

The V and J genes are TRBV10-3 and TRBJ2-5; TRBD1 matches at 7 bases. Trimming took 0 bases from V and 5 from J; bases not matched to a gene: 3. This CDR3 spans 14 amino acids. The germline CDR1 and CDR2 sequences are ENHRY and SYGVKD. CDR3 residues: CAISESRGRETQYF. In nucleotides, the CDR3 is TGTGCCATCAGTGAGTCTAGGGGGCGGGAGACCCAGTACTTC.

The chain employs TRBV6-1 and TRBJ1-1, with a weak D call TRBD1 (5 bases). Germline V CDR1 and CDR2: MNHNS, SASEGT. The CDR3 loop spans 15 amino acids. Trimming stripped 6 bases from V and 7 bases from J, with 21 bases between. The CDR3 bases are TGTGCCAGCAGCGACCAGGCCAGGGAAAGGGGTGAAGCTTTCTTT. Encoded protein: CASSDQARERGEAFF.

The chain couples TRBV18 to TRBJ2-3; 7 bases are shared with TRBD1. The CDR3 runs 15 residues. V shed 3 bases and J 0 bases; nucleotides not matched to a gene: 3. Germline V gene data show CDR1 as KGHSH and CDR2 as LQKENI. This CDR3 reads CASSPGTASTDTQYF. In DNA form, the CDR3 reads TGTGCCAGCTCACCGGGGACAGCTAGCACAGATACGCAGTATTTT.

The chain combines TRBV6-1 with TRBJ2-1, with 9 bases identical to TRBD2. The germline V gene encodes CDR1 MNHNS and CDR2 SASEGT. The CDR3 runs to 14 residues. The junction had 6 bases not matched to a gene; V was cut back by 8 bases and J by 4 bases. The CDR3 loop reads CASQRGAGYNEQFF. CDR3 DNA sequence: TGTGCCAGCCAGCGGGGGGCGGGGTACAATGAGCAGTTCTTC.

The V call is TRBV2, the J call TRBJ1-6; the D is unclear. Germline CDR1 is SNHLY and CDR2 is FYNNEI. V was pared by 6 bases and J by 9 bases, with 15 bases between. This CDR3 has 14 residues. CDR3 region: CASRPTAVASPLHF. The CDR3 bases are TGTGCCAGCAGGCCCACAGCGGTAGCTTCACCCCTCCACTTT.

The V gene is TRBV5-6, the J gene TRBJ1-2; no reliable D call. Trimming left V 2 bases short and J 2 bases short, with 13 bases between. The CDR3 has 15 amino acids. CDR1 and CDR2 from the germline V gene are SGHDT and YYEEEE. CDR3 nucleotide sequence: TGTGCCAGCAGCTTTCTTAGTCAGCGGAACTATGGCTACACCTTC. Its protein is CASSFLSQRNYGYTF.